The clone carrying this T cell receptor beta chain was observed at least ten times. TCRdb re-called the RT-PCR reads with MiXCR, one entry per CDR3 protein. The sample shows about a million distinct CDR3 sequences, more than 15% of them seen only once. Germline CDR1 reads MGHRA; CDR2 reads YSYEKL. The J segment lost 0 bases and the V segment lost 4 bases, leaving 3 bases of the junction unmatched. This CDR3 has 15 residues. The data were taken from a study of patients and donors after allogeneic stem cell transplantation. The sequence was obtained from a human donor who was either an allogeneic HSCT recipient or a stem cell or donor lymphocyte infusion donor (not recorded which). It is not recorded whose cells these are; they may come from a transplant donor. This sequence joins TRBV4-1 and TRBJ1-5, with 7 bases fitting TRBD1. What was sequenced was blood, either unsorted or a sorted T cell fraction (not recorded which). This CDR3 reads CASSRDRDSNQPQHF. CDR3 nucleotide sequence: TGCGCCAGCAGCCGCGACAGGGATAGCAATCAGCCCCAGCATTTT.